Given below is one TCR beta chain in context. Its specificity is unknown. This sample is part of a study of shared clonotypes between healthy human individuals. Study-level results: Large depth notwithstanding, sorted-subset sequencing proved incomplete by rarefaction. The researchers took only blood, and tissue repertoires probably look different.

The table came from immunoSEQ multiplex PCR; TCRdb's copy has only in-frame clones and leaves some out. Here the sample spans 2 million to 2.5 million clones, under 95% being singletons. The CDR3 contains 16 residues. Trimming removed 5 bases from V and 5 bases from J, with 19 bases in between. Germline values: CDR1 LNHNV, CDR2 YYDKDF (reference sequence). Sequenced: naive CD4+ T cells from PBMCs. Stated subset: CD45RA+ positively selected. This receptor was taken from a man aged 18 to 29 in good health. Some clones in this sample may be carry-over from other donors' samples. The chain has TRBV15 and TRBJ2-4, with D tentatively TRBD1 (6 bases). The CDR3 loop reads CATSVRTGTTENIQYF. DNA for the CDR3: TGTGCCACCAGCGTACGGACCGGGACAACGGAAAACATTCAGTACTTC.